The T cell receptor beta chain described here comes from a study of T cell responses to AZD1222 COVID-19 vaccine (dated by TCRdb to about 2021). Describing the broader study: A total of more than 230 trial participants underwent TCR sequencing, of whom nearly 210 had received two doses of AZD1222 and approximately 25 had received two doses of the MenACWY control vaccine. Trial participants were enrolled into age subgroups of 18-55, 56-69 and 70-plus years, which contained about 150, 28 and 57 TCR-sequenced participants, respectively. What the work shows at the level of the full study, not this receptor alone: A significant rise in spike-specific TCR breadth and depth was observed after two AZD1222 doses relative to day 0 and relative to MenACWY recipients. Vaccine-associated CD4 TCRs spanned the whole spike protein, with dominant responses in regions 160-218 and 743-854. Reportedly, close to half of the unique spike-specific TCRs recognized epitopes lying outside the regions that are mutated in the B.1.351 and B.1.1.7 variants. In the small 56-69-year group, the increase in depth fell short of significance, most likely because of low power. Conclusions about previously exposed vaccinees are limited, since just six AZD1222 recipients were seropositive for SARS-CoV-2 at baseline. Participants were mostly white British, with more females than males. The authors suggested clonal diversity may have been underestimated. Because no day 14 peak-response samples were available, repertoires were characterized only after the peak T cell response.

This specimen's time point label, interpreted: about 28 days (+/-7) after the second vaccine dose. Interpreted using the paper, the treatment or condition label stands for: meningococcal conjugate vaccine given as trial control. Vaccinee samples came from UK trials COV001 and COV002, including a single-blind randomized controlled phase 2/3 trial of AZD1222 (ChAdOx1 nCoV-19) in healthy adults. For TCRbeta chain sequencing, PBMC samples from trial participants were taken at day 0 and at day 28 after the second dose. CDR1 is given as SGHAT and CDR2 as FQDESV, both from the germline V gene (reference sequence). There are 15 amino acids in the CDR3, from cysteine to phenylalanine inclusive. Only the CDR3 DNA is retained, 45 bases long and in frame from the first base. Germline trimming: 1 base from V, 2 bases from J; junction bases outside gene matches: 4. The CDR3 regions of human TCRbeta chains were analyzed by immunosequencing. On the authors' methods: Repertoire TCRs were checked for matches against a reference library of SARS-CoV-2-specific TCRs that had been generated using the MIRA antigen-specificity platform. Breadth was defined as the fraction of unique TCRs that were SARS-CoV-2-associated, and depth was defined as the fraction of total T cells that were SARS-CoV-2-associated. Using the MIRA data, each spike-specific TCR was mapped to the spike region that the TCR reacts to and placed in a CD4 or CD8 class. Log10-transformed breadth and depth values were compared by one-way ANOVA with Sidak's multiple comparisons tests. This is the immuneACCESS table as TCRdb keeps it, with only in-frame sequences that have V and J called. A part of the clones is gone; compared with another copy, unresolved V genes explain less than half, and the rest is unexplained. From that table come the V and J calls and clone size; the DNA was used to work out D and trimming. This sample has roughly 180,000 clones in its table, and 80% to 95% of those were observed once. The top ten clonotypes cover 1% of the sample.

Points on this clone: The antigen it binds to is not known. Per-base quality was not reported, and no clone a single base away is much larger than it.

This specimen consisted of peripheral blood, obtained 28 days after the second dose of the MenACWY control vaccine. This chain is built from TRBV11-1 and TRBJ2-7; 8 middle bases align to TRBD1. The receptor was isolated from an adult who received the MenACWY meningococcal vaccine as a control. The DNA reads as follows: TGTGCCAGCAGCTTAGTCGGGGGACAGGCCTACGAGCAGTACTTC. Its translation reads: CASSLVGGQAYEQYF.